These 22 T cell receptor beta chains share one sample of origin, sequenced in a study of blood T cell repertoires in COVID-19. Profiled with immunoSEQ multiplex PCR; TCRdb holds only in-frame clones, not every one. The profile shows a few hundred thousand clones, 80% to 90% of them singletons. The sequenced material came from peripheral blood. Source of these receptors: a man aged 18 to 30 who had recovered from COVID-19.

The chain couples TRBV6-5 to TRBJ2-1; 8 positions match TRBD2. The J segment lost 2 bases and the V segment lost 8 bases, leaving 8 bases of the junction unmatched. In germline, CDR1 is MNHEY, CDR2 SVGAGI. CDR3 size: 15 residues. The CDR3 region has the DNA TGTGCCAGCTCCGGGGGGGATATTGCCTACAATGAGCAGTTCTTC. Residues: CASSGGDIAYNEQFF.

The chain joins TRBV9 to TRBJ2-1; no reliable D call. V dropped 0 bases and J dropped 0 bases, with 7 bases sitting between them. The CDR3 has 15 residues. Per germline, CDR1 SGDLS and CDR2 YYNGEE. CDR3 sequence reads: CASSVGRSSYNEQFF. The CDR3 coding sequence is TGTGCCAGCAGCGTAGGTCGGAGCTCCTACAATGAGCAGTTCTTC. The whole variable domain, filled in from reference TRBV9 and TRBJ2-1, reads DSGVTQTPKHLITATGQRVTLRCSPRSGDLSVYWYQQSLDQGLQFLIQYYNGEERAKGNILERFSAQQFPDLHSELNLSSLELGDSALYFCASSVGRSSYNEQFFGPGTRLTVL.

Only a few counts were recorded for this clone. The rearrangement uses TRBV10-1 and TRBJ2-5, with 7 bases identical to TRBD1. The CDR3 runs 14 residues. J lost 2 bases, V lost 5 bases, and 5 bases had no gene match. Germline V CDR1 and CDR2: WNHNN, SYGVQD (reference sequence). This CDR3 reads CASSPGQSQETQYF. CDR3 DNA sequence: TGCGCCAGCAGTCCGGGACAGTCACAAGAGACCCAGTACTTC.

This clone has only one observation. The chain has TRBV7-9 and TRBJ1-6; weak D call: TRBD1 (5 bases). The V gene's germline CDR1 is SEHNR and CDR2 FQNEAQ (reference sequence). V lost 6 bases and J 2 bases, leaving 17 bases between the germline ends. The CDR3 spans 17 residues. This CDR3 reads CASRGSDGGTYNSPLHF. The DNA for the CDR3 is TGTGCCAGCAGGGGTTCCGACGGGGGGACCTATAATTCACCCCTCCACTTT.

The rearrangement joins TRBV19 to TRBJ2-7, with D possibly matching TRBD2 (5 bases). CDR3 length: 13 residues. The V end lost 6 bases, the J end lost 5 bases, and 14 bases lay between the germline ends. Per the germline V gene, CDR1 is LNHDA and CDR2 is SQIVND (reference sequence). CDR3 in amino acids: CASSGLAHNEQYF. DNA for the CDR3: TGTGCCAGTAGCGGGCTAGCCCACAACGAGCAGTACTTC.

The chain recombines TRBV7-2 with TRBJ1-1; D unclear. V lost 1 base and J 7 bases, leaving 7 bases between the germline ends. The CDR3 has 12 amino acids. From germline, CDR1 is SGHTA and CDR2 FQGNSA. DNA for the CDR3: TGTGCCAGCAGCTTAGAGACGGGTGAAGCTTTCTTT. Amino acid sequence: CASSLETGEAFF.

This chain's CDR3 is CASSLEGGGGTEAFF. In nucleotides, the CDR3 is TGTGCCAGCAGCCTTGAAGGAGGGGGAGGGACTGAAGCTTTCTTT. The rearrangement joins TRBV7-8 to TRBJ1-1, with a weak D call TRBD1 (6 bases). The CDR3 spans 15 residues. Looked up from germline, CDR1 is SGHVS and CDR2 is FQNEAQ. V was shortened by 5 bases and J by 5 bases, with 18 bases between the two germline ends. Supplemented by reference TRBV7-8 and TRBJ1-1, the full variable domain reads GAGVSQSPRYKVAKRGQDVALRCDPISGHVSLFWYQQALGQGPEFLTYFQNEAQLDKSGLPSDRFFAERPEGSVSTLKIQRTQQEDSAVYLCASSLEGGGGTEAFFGQGTRLTVV.

A single count supports this clone. CDR3 loop: CASRSRFPGQVENTEAFF. The CDR3 coding sequence is TGTGCAAGTCGCTCAAGATTTCCGGGACAGGTAGAGAACACTGAAGCTTTCTTT. The gene calls are TRBV12-2 and TRBJ1-1; the D call TRBD1 from the table was never checked on the DNA. TRBV12-2 is classified as a pseudogene. This CDR3 is 18 amino acids long.

The chain carries TRBV19 and TRBJ1-4; TRBD1 might be the D (6 bases). The CDR3 is 13 residues long. Germline loops: CDR1 LNHDA, CDR2 SQIVND (reference sequence). V was trimmed by 5 bases and J by 5 bases, leaving 9 bases between them. CDR3: CASSEQGNEKLFF. CDR3 bases: TGTGCCAGTAGTGAACAGGGAAATGAAAAACTGTTTTTT.

The chain is built from TRBV10-3 and TRBJ1-1; the match to TRBD1 covers 7 bases. V gave up 2 bases and J gave up 1 base; unmatched junction bases: 4. The CDR3 spans 15 residues. Germline lookup yields CDR1 ENHRY and CDR2 SYGVKD. CDR3: CAISEPGQANTEAFF. Here the CDR3 DNA reads TGTGCCATCAGTGAGCCCGGACAGGCGAACACTGAAGCTTTCTTT.

This chain connects TRBV27 to TRBJ1-2, with 8 bases lining up with TRBD1. The CDR3 covers 15 residues. Per germline, CDR1 MNHEY and CDR2 SMNVEV (reference sequence). Trimming removed 5 bases from V and 5 bases from J; junction bases left unmatched: 10. The CDR3 region has the DNA TGTGCCAGCAGTCTAACAGGGGGAGGCGGGTATGGCTACACCTTC. It translates to CASSLTGGGGYGYTF.

The chain uses TRBV7-2 and TRBJ1-2, with a possible D match to TRBD1 (5 bases). Germline-derived CDR1 and CDR2 are SGHTA and FQGNSA. Between the trimmed V and J ends, which lost 3 bases and 7 bases, there was a span of 21 bases. The CDR3 length is 16 residues. The CDR3 region has the DNA TGTGCCAGCAGCTTTATCGGGACTTCGGAGGTTGGTGGCTACACCTTC. It translates to CASSFIGTSEVGGYTF.

This clone has just a few counts. This rearrangement joins TRBV5-4 to TRBJ2-7; 12 bases match TRBD1. CDR1 SGHNT and CDR2 YYREEE come from the germline V gene (reference sequence). Unmatched junction bases numbered 8, after V lost 4 bases and J lost 6 bases. The CDR3 consists of 15 residues. Here the CDR3 reads CASSHQGQGASEQYF. In nucleotides, the CDR3 is TGTGCCAGCAGCCACCAGGGACAGGGGGCCTCCGAGCAGTACTTC.

Only one count was recorded for this clone. The V and J genes are TRBV7-3 and TRBJ2-7, with D unresolved. The germline V and J ends were trimmed by 5 bases and 5 bases, with 22 bases remaining between them. The CDR3 is made up of 16 amino acids. Germline CDR1 reads SGHTA; CDR2 reads FQGTGA. The CDR3: CASSPCTAYCVDEQYF. CDR3 nucleotides: TGTGCCAGCAGCCCTTGTACAGCCTACTGTGTAGACGAGCAGTACTTC.

The chain uses TRBV7-8 and TRBJ2-1; D might be TRBD2 (6 bases). V lost 5 bases and J 4 bases, leaving 18 bases between the germline ends. Germline V gene sequence: CDR1 SGHVS, CDR2 FQNEAQ. The CDR3 contains 16 residues. The CDR3, as DNA: TGTGCCAGCAGCCCCAGAACTAGCTCCGCTTACAATGAGCAGTTCTTC. Translating gives CASSPRTSSAYNEQFF.

The chain combines TRBV7-2 with TRBJ1-1; 7 bases map to TRBD1. Looked up from germline, CDR1 is SGHTA and CDR2 is FQGNSA. Unmatched junction bases numbered 8, after V lost 6 bases and J lost 7 bases. The CDR3 extends over 13 amino acids. This chain's CDR3 is CASSRDRDSEAFF. The CDR3 DNA is TGTGCCAGCAGTAGGGACAGAGATAGTGAAGCTTTCTTT.

The rearrangement uses TRBV2 and TRBJ2-5, with D perhaps TRBD2 (7 bases). This CDR3 contains 18 residues. The germline V and J ends were trimmed by 4 bases and 4 bases, with 25 bases remaining between them. Germline V gene data show CDR1 as SNHLY and CDR2 as FYNNEI. The chain's CDR3 is CASSGPTGLGGGRETQYF. The CDR3 nucleotides are TGTGCCAGCAGTGGCCCCACCGGTCTTGGCGGGGGCCGAGAGACCCAGTACTTC.

In its sample, this clone was seen once. The gene calls are TRBV27 and TRBJ2-1; 7 nucleotides line up with TRBD1. Germline CDR1 reads MNHEY; CDR2 reads SMNVEV (reference sequence). The junction had 4 bases not matched to a gene; V was cut back by 4 bases and J by 1 base. The CDR3 sequence is 15 residues long. The CDR3 bases are TGTGCCAGCAGTTCTAGGGGGCTATCCTACAATGAGCAGTTCTTC. It translates to CASSSRGLSYNEQFF.

This chain links TRBV6-4 with TRBJ1-3, with a possible D match to TRBD1 (6 bases). The germline V gene encodes CDR1 MRHNA and CDR2 SNTAGT. V lost 7 bases to trimming and J lost 0 bases, with 16 bases between them. The length of the CDR3 is 16 residues. The DNA for the CDR3 is TGTGCCAGCATGACCGGACAGCCTTACTCTGGAAACACCATATATTTT. Translating it yields CASMTGQPYSGNTIYF.

CDR3 sequence (DNA): TGTGCCAGCAGTCCTCCTTTTAAGGGGAGGTACTCCTACGAGCAGTACTTC. As protein: CASSPPFKGRYSYEQYF. The chain joins TRBV6-6 to TRBJ2-7, with a weak D call TRBD2 (6 bases). The CDR3 is made up of 17 amino acids. V was shortened by 5 bases and J by 0 bases, with 20 bases between the two germline ends. Germline CDR1 reads MNHNY; CDR2 reads SVGAGI (reference sequence).

The chain employs TRBV28 and TRBJ1-3; 7 bases align to TRBD1. The CDR3 loop spans 16 amino acids. Germline-derived CDR1 and CDR2 are MDHEN and SYDVKM. With V trimmed by 6 bases and J by 0 bases, 8 bases remained unmatched. CDR3 sequence: CASRWTGEYSGNTIYF. The CDR3 bases are TGTGCCAGCAGATGGACAGGCGAATACTCTGGAAACACCATATATTTT.

This clone came up once. The chain carries TRBV10-2 and TRBJ2-1; the match to TRBD2 covers 8 bases. Germline loops: CDR1 WSHSY, CDR2 SAAADI. Trimming took 8 bases from V and 2 from J; bases not matched to a gene: 5. The CDR3 spans 14 residues. The CDR3 here is CASGPGLAYNEQFF. The CDR3 region has the DNA TGCGCCAGCGGACCGGGACTAGCCTACAATGAGCAGTTCTTC.